Sequencing of this T cell receptor beta chain was carried out in a study of blood T cell repertoires in COVID-19. Study-wide context: PBMCs, B-cell-depleted T cells, or T cells were the source of the cDNA or gDNA that made up the material.

V was trimmed by 4 bases and J by 2 bases, leaving 12 bases between them. Germline V gene sequence: CDR1 SGHDN, CDR2 FVKESK. The CDR3 has 15 residues. Method: immunoSEQ multiplex PCR; TCRdb's copy keeps in-frame clones and lacks some. This repertoire shows hundreds of thousands of clones, roughly 90% found once; its top ten account for 10% to 12%. Seattle cases were enrolled at active infection and followed longitudinally. The chain is built from TRBV14 and TRBJ2-1; no clear D. The sequencing sample was made of peripheral blood. This receptor was taken from a woman aged 30 to 39 with COVID-19, enrolled during active disease. The CDR3 spells CASSPPLAAYNEQFF. The CDR3 region has the DNA TGTGCCAGCAGCCCCCCATTGGCAGCCTACAATGAGCAGTTCTTC.